These T cell receptor beta chains were read from a single sample in a study of cytomegalovirus exposure and HLA in healthy donors. Sequencing used immunoSEQ multiplex PCR; TCRdb keeps in-frame clones, though not all of them. The sample records approximately 120,000 clones, around 75% being singletons. Sequencing was performed on PBMCs. The receptors here all came from a man aged 55 to 70 in good health and CMV-seropositive. Each CDR3 is given with its conserved first and last residue. D genes are given only for firm matches. Clone size is not always given. Where it is, it says once, few, many or a class for expanded clones.

>TRBV27|NA|NA|TRBJ1-3
CASSRGGTGNTIYF
TGTGCCAGCAGTCGGGGAGGGACTGGAAACACCATATATTTT
>TRBV6-6|NA|NA|TRBJ2-7
CASSYGRDYEQYF
TGTGCCAGCAGTTACGGCAGGGACTACGAGCAGTACTTC
>TRBV4-1|TRBD1|few|TRBJ1-2
CASSQQGQGNYGYTF
TGCGCCAGCAGCCAACAGGGACAGGGAAACTATGGCTACACCTTC
>TRBV6-6|NA|few|TRBJ1-1
CASSFRGSTEAFF
TGTGCCAGCAGCTTCAGGGGTAGCACTGAAGCTTTCTTT
>TRBV5-6|TRBD1|NA|TRBJ1-5
CASSRGQINQPQHF
TGTGCCAGCAGCAGGGGGCAGATCAATCAGCCCCAGCATTTT
>TRBV7-9|NA|NA|TRBJ2-7
CASSLARGRNEQYF
TGTGCCAGCAGCTTAGCGCGGGGGCGGAACGAGCAGTACTTC
>TRBV7-9|TRBD1|NA|TRBJ1-2
CASSPQGGVGYTF
TGTGCCAGCAGCCCACAGGGGGGCGTGGGCTACACCTTC
>TRBV11-2|NA|NA|TRBJ1-5
CASSLDPTGQPQHF
TGTGCCAGCAGCTTAGATCCCACAGGTCAGCCCCAGCATTTT
>TRBV30|NA|once|TRBJ1-1
CAWSVAGPSGTEAFF
TGTGCCTGGAGTGTAGCGGGACCTTCGGGCACTGAAGCTTTCTTT
>TRBV5-1|TRBD2|NA|TRBJ2-3
CASSPGTSASGTDTQYF
TGCGCCAGCAGCCCCGGGACTAGCGCGAGTGGCACAGATACGCAGTATTTT
>TRBV20-1|NA|NA|TRBJ1-2
CSASLTGPDPF
TGCAGTGCTAGTCTTACAGGGCCCGACCCCTTC
>TRBV11-3|NA|few|TRBJ1-2
CASSLERGYYGYTF
TGTGCCAGCAGCTTAGAACGGGGGTACTATGGCTACACCTTC
>TRBV5-6|NA|NA|TRBJ2-5
CASSTRGTQYF
TGTGCCAGCAGCACTCGGGGGACCCAGTACTTC
>TRBV5-1|NA|NA|TRBJ2-7
CASSLVTGTYEQYF
TGCGCCAGCAGCTTGGTTACAGGAACCTACGAGCAGTACTTC
>TRBV7-3|TRBD2|NA|TRBJ2-3
CASSPGLAGGLDTQYF
TGTGCCAGCAGCCCTGGACTAGCGGGGGGTCTAGATACGCAGTATTTT
>TRBV29-1|TRBD1|NA|TRBJ1-2
CSVGTGSYGYTF
TGCAGCGTGGGGACAGGATCCTATGGCTACACCTTC
>TRBV6-5|NA|NA|TRBJ2-7
CASSYNRGTYEQYF
TGTGCCAGCAGTTACAATAGGGGCACCTACGAGCAGTACTTC
>TRBV11-2|NA|NA|TRBJ1-3
CASSQAGGPAIYF
TGTGCCAGCAGCCAGGCCGGGGGACCGGCCATATATTTT
>TRBV10-3|TRBD1|NA|TRBJ1-2
CAITTGQANGYTF
TGTGCCATCACTACGGGACAGGCAAATGGCTACACCTTC
>TRBV9|TRBD2|NA|TRBJ2-1
CASSLRGSSYNEQFF
TGTGCCAGCAGCTTGCGGGGGAGCTCCTACAATGAGCAGTTCTTC
>TRBV27|NA|NA|TRBJ1-1
CASSYGGEAFF
TGTGCCAGCAGTTATGGCGGGGAAGCTTTCTTT
>TRBV19|NA|many|TRBJ1-6
CASSIGLGYYSPLHF
TGTGCCAGTAGTATCGGACTCGGTTACTATTCACCCCTCCACTTT
>TRBV28|TRBD1|once|TRBJ1-6
CASSYYLTGQLF
TGTGCCAGCAGCTACTATCTAACGGGACAGCTCTTT
>TRBV23-1|NA|NA|TRBJ1-1
CASIVDTEAFF
TGCGCCAGCATTGTAGACACTGAAGCTTTCTTT
>TRBV29-1|TRBD2|once|TRBJ2-1
CSLGAGGAYNEQFF
TGCAGCCTTGGGGCGGGGGGGGCCTACAATGAGCAGTTCTTC
>TRBV6-1|NA|once|TRBJ1-5
CASSEGPGHQPQHF
TGTGCCAGCAGTGAAGGCCCAGGGCATCAGCCCCAGCATTTT
>TRBV7-8|TRBD1|NA|TRBJ1-5
CASSLEGRGRWGNQPQHF
TGTGCCAGCAGCTTAGAGGGCAGGGGGCGGTGGGGCAATCAGCCCCAGCATTTT
>TRBV11-3|NA|NA|TRBJ2-5
CASSLTPDRTQYF
TGTGCCAGCAGCTTAACACCCGATCGGACCCAGTACTTC
>TRBV2|TRBD1|NA|TRBJ2-5
CASSLQGNQETQYF
TGTGCCAGCAGTTTACAGGGGAACCAAGAGACCCAGTACTTC
>TRBV19|NA|NA|TRBJ1-6
CASSQSGSPLHF
TGTGCCAGTAGTCAAAGCGGTTCACCCCTCCACTTT
>TRBV7-2|TRBD2|once|TRBJ2-5
CASSQLAGAKTQYF
TGTGCCAGCAGCCAACTAGCGGGGGCTAAGACCCAGTACTTC
>TRBV10-1|TRBD2|NA|TRBJ2-2
CASSRTSPGELFF
TGCGCCAGCAGTCGGACTAGTCCCGGGGAGCTGTTTTTT
>TRBV28|TRBD2|NA|TRBJ2-1
CASSTASGGANEQFF
TGTGCCAGCAGTACGGCTAGCGGGGGGGCCAATGAGCAGTTCTTC
>TRBV28|TRBD1|few|TRBJ1-4
CASRPQGSKEKLFF
TGTGCCAGCAGACCACAGGGGTCGAAAGAAAAACTGTTTTTT
>TRBV11-2|TRBD1|NA|TRBJ2-7
CASSLWGQGYEQYF
TGTGCCAGCAGCCTGTGGGGACAGGGTTACGAGCAGTACTTC
>TRBV5-1|NA|NA|TRBJ1-5
CASSEPGQPQHF
TGCGCCAGCAGTGAGCCGGGGCAGCCCCAGCATTTT
>TRBV4-1|NA|NA|TRBJ1-1
CASSQVEGRKAFF
TGCGCCAGCAGCCAGGTGGAAGGGAGGAAGGCTTTCTTT
>TRBV28|NA|few|TRBJ1-1
CASAQGEAEAFF
TGTGCCAGCGCCCAAGGGGAAGCTGAAGCTTTCTTT
>TRBV19|TRBD2|NA|TRBJ2-5
CASSHLSGGDQETQYF
TGTGCCAGTAGTCATCTTAGCGGGGGAGACCAAGAGACCCAGTACTTC
>TRBV30|NA|NA|TRBJ1-2
CACPGSYGYTF
TGTGCCTGTCCAGGGTCCTATGGCTACACCTTC
>TRBV29-1|TRBD2|NA|TRBJ2-1
CSASGLADYNEQFF
TGCAGCGCCTCTGGACTAGCGGACTACAATGAGCAGTTCTTC
>TRBV7-9|TRBD1|NA|TRBJ2-1
CSSSFGTGGDRQFF
TGTTCCAGCAGCTTTGGGACAGGGGGCGACAGACAGTTCTTC
>TRBV6-5|TRBD1|NA|TRBJ1-4
CASVERQGHGGKLFF
TGTGCCAGCGTCGAGAGACAGGGCCACGGGGGAAAACTGTTTTTT
>TRBV27|TRBD1|NA|TRBJ2-3
CASTMGTGIGGISHTQYF
TGTGCCAGCACCATGGGTACAGGAATAGGGGGCATCAGCCATACGCAGTATTTT
>TRBV2|NA|NA|TRBJ1-1
CASSGTAMNTEAFF
TGTGCCAGCAGTGGGACAGCAATGAACACTGAAGCTTTCTTT
>TRBV9|TRBD2|NA|TRBJ2-3
CASSAPGGGDHTQYF
TGTGCCAGCAGCGCCCCCGGGGGAGGGGACCATACGCAGTATTTT
>TRBV6-6|TRBD1|NA|TRBJ1-1
CASSYGQGGNTEAFF
TGTGCCAGCAGTTACGGTCAGGGGGGGAACACTGAAGCTTTCTTT
>TRBV30|NA|NA|TRBJ1-6
CASRQGAVDSPLHF
TGTGCCTCCCGACAAGGGGCAGTAGATTCACCCCTCCACTTT
>TRBV9|NA|NA|TRBJ2-5
CASSVETRGETQYF
TGTGCCAGCAGCGTAGAAACTAGGGGGGAGACCCAGTACTTC
>TRBV6-1|TRBD1|NA|TRBJ2-1
CASSVDRGPYNEQFF
TGTGCCAGCAGTGTGGACAGGGGGCCCTACAATGAGCAGTTCTTC
>TRBV9|NA|NA|TRBJ1-1
CASSVTGSSTEAFF
TGTGCCAGCAGCGTCACGGGGTCGAGCACTGAAGCTTTCTTT
>TRBV2|TRBD1|NA|TRBJ1-2
CASTEYRPWDSGLHYGYTF
TGTGCCAGCACCGAATACCGGCCCTGGGACAGCGGACTACACTATGGCTACACCTTC